What follows is one T cell receptor (beta chain) and its context. What it binds is unknown. Measured with immunoSEQ multiplex PCR; TCRdb has only the in-frame clones, and not every one. The sample holds approximately 45,000 clones, more than 75% seen once. The CDR3 runs 12 residues. Germline assignment: CDR1 SGHTA and CDR2 FQGTGA. V lost 6 bases and J 11 bases, leaving 16 bases between the germline ends. The entry originates in a study of OX40 agonist ivuxolimab in advanced cancers. For the study at large: Six ivuxolimab dose levels, 0.01 to 10 mg/kg, were given intravenously every 2 weeks. Patients with prior anti-PD-1, anti-PD-L1 or anti-CTLA-4 therapy were eligible; about 40% had some. Overall study results and limits: Partial responders dosed at 0.1-3.0 mg/kg displayed clonal expansion ranking among the lowest. Both blood CD4+ and CD8+ T cells showed clonal growth by week 6 at 0.1 to 3.0 mg/kg.

The specimen was CD4+ or CD8+ T cells sorted from blood, collected in a trial of the OX40 agonist ivuxolimab. The source of this sequence is an adult with an advanced solid tumor such as melanoma, head and neck, liver or kidney cancer. V and J are TRBV7-3 and TRBJ1-1; unclear D gene. In DNA form, the CDR3 reads TGTGCCAGCAGAGAAGGGTGGGGAGAGGCTTTCTTT. Protein product: CASREGWGEAFF.